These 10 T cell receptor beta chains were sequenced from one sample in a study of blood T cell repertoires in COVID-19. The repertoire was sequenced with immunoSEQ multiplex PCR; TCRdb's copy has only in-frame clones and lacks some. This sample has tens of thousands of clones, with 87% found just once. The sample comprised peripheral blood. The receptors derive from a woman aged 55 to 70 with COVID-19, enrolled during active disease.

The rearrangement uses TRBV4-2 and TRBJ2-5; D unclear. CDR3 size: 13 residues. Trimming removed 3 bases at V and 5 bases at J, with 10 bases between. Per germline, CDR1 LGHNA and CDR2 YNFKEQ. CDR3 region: CASSQRLLETQYF. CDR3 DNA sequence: TGTGCCAGCAGCCAGAGACTTTTGGAGACCCAGTACTTC.

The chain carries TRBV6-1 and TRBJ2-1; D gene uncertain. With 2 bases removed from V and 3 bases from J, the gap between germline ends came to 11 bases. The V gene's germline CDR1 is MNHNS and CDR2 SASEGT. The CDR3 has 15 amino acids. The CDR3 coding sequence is TGTGCCAGCAGTGAAATTCCGGAGATCTACAATGAGCAGTTCTTC. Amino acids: CASSEIPEIYNEQFF.

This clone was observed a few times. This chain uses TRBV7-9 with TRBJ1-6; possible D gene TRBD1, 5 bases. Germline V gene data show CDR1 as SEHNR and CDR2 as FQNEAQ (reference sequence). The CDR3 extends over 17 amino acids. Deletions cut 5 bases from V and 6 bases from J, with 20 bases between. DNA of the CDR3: TGTGCCAGCAGCCCAAGAGGCCAGGGCGGGGTTAATTCACCCCTCCACTTT. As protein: CASSPRGQGGVNSPLHF.

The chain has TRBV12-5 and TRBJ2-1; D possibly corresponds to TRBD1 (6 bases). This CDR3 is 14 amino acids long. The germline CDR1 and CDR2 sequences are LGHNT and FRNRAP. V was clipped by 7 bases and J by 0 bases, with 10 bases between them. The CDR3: CASEGTFSYNEQFF. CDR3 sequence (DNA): TGTGCTAGTGAGGGGACATTCTCCTACAATGAGCAGTTCTTC.

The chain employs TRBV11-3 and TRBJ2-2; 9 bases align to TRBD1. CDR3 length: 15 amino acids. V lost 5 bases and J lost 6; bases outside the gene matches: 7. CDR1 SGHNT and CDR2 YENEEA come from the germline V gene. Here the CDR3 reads CASSRRQGGPGELFF. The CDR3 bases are TGTGCCAGCAGCCGACGACAGGGGGGACCCGGGGAGCTGTTTTTT.

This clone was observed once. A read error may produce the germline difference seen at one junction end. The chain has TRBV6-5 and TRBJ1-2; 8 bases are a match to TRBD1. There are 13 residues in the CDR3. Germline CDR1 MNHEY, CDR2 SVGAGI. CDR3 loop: CASSSSGTGYLRF. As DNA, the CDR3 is TGTGCCAGCAGTTCATCCGGGACAGGCTATCTTCGTTTC.

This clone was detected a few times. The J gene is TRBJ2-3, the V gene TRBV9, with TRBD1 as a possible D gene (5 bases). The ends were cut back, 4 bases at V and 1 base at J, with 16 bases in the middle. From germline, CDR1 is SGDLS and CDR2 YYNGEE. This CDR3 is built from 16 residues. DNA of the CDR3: TGTGCCAGCAGCCCAGCGAAATTAGGGGGCACAGATACGCAGTATTTT. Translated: CASSPAKLGGTDTQYF.

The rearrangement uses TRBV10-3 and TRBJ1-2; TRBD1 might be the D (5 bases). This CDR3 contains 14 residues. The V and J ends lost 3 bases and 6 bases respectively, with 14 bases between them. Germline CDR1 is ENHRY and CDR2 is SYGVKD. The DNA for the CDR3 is TGTGCCATCAGTGAAGGTCAGGGATGGGATGGCTACACCTTC. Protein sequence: CAISEGQGWDGYTF.

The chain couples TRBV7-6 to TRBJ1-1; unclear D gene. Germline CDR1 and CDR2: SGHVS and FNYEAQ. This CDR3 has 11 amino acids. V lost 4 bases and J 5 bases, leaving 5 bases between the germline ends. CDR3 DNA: TGTGCCAGCAGCTCCCAAACTGAAGCTTTCTTT. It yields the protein CASSSQTEAFF. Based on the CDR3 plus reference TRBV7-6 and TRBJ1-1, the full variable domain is GAGVSQSPRYKVTKRGQDVALRCDPISGHVSLYWYRQALGQGPEFLTYFNYEAQQDKSGLPNDRFSAERPEGSISTLTIQRTEQRDSAMYRCASSSQTEAFFGQGTRLTVV.

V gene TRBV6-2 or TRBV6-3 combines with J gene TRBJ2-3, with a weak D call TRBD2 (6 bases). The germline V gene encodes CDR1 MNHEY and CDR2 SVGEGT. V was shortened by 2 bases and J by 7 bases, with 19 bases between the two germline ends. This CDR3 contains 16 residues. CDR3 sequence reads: CASSYAGRSYQHTQYF. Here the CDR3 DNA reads TGTGCCAGCAGTTACGCGGGGCGGTCCTATCAACATACGCAGTATTTT.